These 31 T cell receptor beta chains share one sample of origin, sequenced in a study of blood T cell repertoires in COVID-19. The method was immunoSEQ multiplex PCR; TCRdb's version includes in-frame clones alone and lacks a portion of them. The profile covers tens of thousands of clones, with around 73% appearing a single time and around 12% taken by the ten largest. Sequenced input: peripheral blood. The receptors derive from an elderly man with acute or convalescent COVID-19.

The J gene is TRBJ2-7, the V gene TRBV28, with 10 bases lining up with TRBD2. Trimming removed 5 bases from V and 3 bases from J; junction bases left unmatched: 7. The CDR3 covers 15 residues. Germline V gene lookup returns CDR1 MDHEN and CDR2 SYDVKM. This CDR3 is CASSGTSEHLYEQYF. The DNA of the CDR3 is TGTGCCAGCAGTGGGACTAGCGAACATCTCTACGAGCAGTACTTC.

The CDR3 here is CASSQDRGSYEQYF. The CDR3 DNA sequence: TGCGCCAGCAGCCAGGACAGGGGCTCCTACGAGCAGTACTTC. The chain couples TRBV5-1 to TRBJ2-7; 9 bases align to TRBD1. The CDR3 length is 14 residues. With V trimmed by 4 bases and J by 0 bases, 2 bases remained unmatched. The germline V gene encodes CDR1 SGHRS and CDR2 YFSETQ.

A single count supports this clone. The genes are TRBV5-1 and TRBJ2-6; 7 nucleotides align to TRBD1. The CDR3 has 15 residues. The junction had 6 bases not matched to a gene; V was cut back by 5 bases and J by 4 bases. The germline gives CDR1 SGHRS, CDR2 YFSETQ. The CDR3 sequence is CASSLDRVGANVLTF. CDR3 DNA sequence: TGCGCCAGCAGTTTAGACAGGGTAGGGGCCAACGTCCTGACTTTC.

A few counts support this clone. The CDR3 DNA follows: TGTGCCAGCATCCCGGGACTAGGGAACGAGCAGTACTTC. Residues: CASIPGLGNEQYF. The chain recombines TRBV6-5 with TRBJ2-7, with 8 bases that match TRBD2. The length of the CDR3 is 13 residues. Germline lookup yields CDR1 MNHEY and CDR2 SVGAGI. V shed 7 bases, J shed 5 bases, and the junction held 7 bases outside the gene matches.

The chain uses TRBV5-1 and TRBJ1-2; maybe TRBD1 (6 bases). This CDR3 is built from 14 residues. The V gene's germline CDR1 is SGHRS and CDR2 YFSETQ. V was trimmed by 0 bases and J by 6 bases, leaving 12 bases between them. CDR3 DNA: TGCGCCAGCAGCTTGGAGGGGGGGCTCGATGGCTACACCTTC. Residues: CASSLEGGLDGYTF.

The chain employs TRBV14 and TRBJ2-2; possible D gene TRBD2, 6 bases. V shed 1 base and J shed 5 bases, with 11 bases lying between them. The CDR3 length is 15 residues. Germline loops: CDR1 SGHDN, CDR2 FVKESK. CDR3 sequence (DNA): TGTGCCAGCAGCCAAGGGGGGGTACGGACCGGGGAGCTGTTTTTT. It translates to CASSQGGVRTGELFF. The whole variable domain, filled in from reference TRBV14 and TRBJ2-2, reads EAGVTQFPSHSVIEKGQTVTLRCDPISGHDNLYWYRRVMGKEIKFLLHFVKESKQDESGMPNNRFLAERTGGTYSTLKVQPAELEDSGVYFCASSQGGVRTGELFFGEGSRLTVL.

This clone is a singleton in its sample. The chain is built from TRBV30 and TRBJ1-5; D is uncertain. Germline loops: CDR1 GTSNPN, CDR2 SVGIG (reference sequence). V was cut by 1 base and J by 2 bases, with 15 bases left in between. This CDR3 has 16 amino acids. This CDR3 reads CAWSAALGGGNQPQHF. The CDR3, as DNA: TGTGCCTGGAGTGCTGCTCTAGGTGGAGGCAATCAGCCCCAGCATTTT.

V is TRBV6-5 and J is TRBJ1-1; 8 nucleotides match TRBD1. Per the germline V gene, CDR1 is MNHEY and CDR2 is SVGAGI. V was pared by 3 bases and J by 2 bases, with 5 bases of the junction left unmatched. This CDR3 is built from 15 residues. The DNA for the CDR3 is TGTGCCAGCAGTTATTCGCCAGGGGGCAACACTGAAGCTTTCTTT. This gives the protein CASSYSPGGNTEAFF.

This chain links TRBV7-2 with TRBJ2-1; D is uncertain. Trimming stripped 5 bases from V and 3 bases from J, with 11 bases between. This CDR3 spans 14 amino acids. Germline V gene data show CDR1 as SGHTA and CDR2 as FQGNSA. DNA for the CDR3: TGTGCCAGCAGCCCTCCTCGGAGCTACAATGAGCAGTTCTTC. It specifies CASSPPRSYNEQFF.

This clone was found many times. The chain recombines TRBV5-1 with TRBJ2-3; 7 bases align to TRBD1. Trimming cost V 4 bases and J 5 bases; bases outside gene matches: 7. The CDR3 has 14 amino acids. CDR1 and CDR2 (germline): SGHRS, YFSETQ. DNA for the CDR3: TGCGCCAGCAGCCGTCGACAGGGCGTAGATACGCAGTATTTT. It codes for CASSRRQGVDTQYF.

This chain links TRBV9 with TRBJ2-1, with 10 positions matching TRBD2. V trimming: 3 bases; J trimming: 0 bases; junction bases outside the gene matches: 3. This CDR3 region has 16 residues. Germline V gene sequence: CDR1 SGDLS, CDR2 YYNGEE. CDR3 nucleotides: TGTGCCAGCAGCGCTCCTAGCGGGAGCTCCTACAATGAGCAGTTCTTC. This encodes CASSAPSGSSYNEQFF. The full variable domain, with the rest looked up from reference TRBV9 and TRBJ2-1, is DSGVTQTPKHLITATGQRVTLRCSPRSGDLSVYWYQQSLDQGLQFLIQYYNGEERAKGNILERFSAQQFPDLHSELNLSSLELGDSALYFCASSAPSGSSYNEQFFGPGTRLTVL.

The CDR3 spells CASRGLISYEQYF. Written as DNA, the CDR3 is TGTGCCAGTCGAGGACTAATCTCCTACGAGCAGTACTTC. This rearrangement joins TRBV19 to TRBJ2-7, with D perhaps matching TRBD2 (6 bases). Trimming stripped 8 bases from V and 0 bases from J, with 11 bases between. The germline V gene has CDR1 LNHDA and CDR2 SQIVND (reference sequence). This CDR3 region has 13 residues. The whole variable domain, remainder taken from reference TRBV19 and TRBJ2-7, is DGGITQSPKYLFRKEGQNVTLSCEQNLNHDAMYWYRQDPGQGLRLIYYSQIVNDFQKGDIAEGYSVSREKKESFPLTVTSAQKNPTAFYLCASRGLISYEQYFGPGTRLTVT.

The DNA of the CDR3 is TGTGCCAGCAGCTCACCCTCCTCGGGGACATGGCAGTTCTTC. Its translation is CASSSPSSGTWQFF. The chain carries TRBV11-2 and TRBJ2-1; a possible D gene is TRBD1 (6 bases). Germline values: CDR1 SGHAT, CDR2 FQNNGV. The CDR3 covers 14 residues. Trimming removed 4 bases from V and 12 bases from J, with 19 bases in between.

V is TRBV5-4 and J is TRBJ2-1; TRBD2 is a possible D gene (5 bases). The germline V and J ends were trimmed by 4 bases and 4 bases, with 15 bases remaining between them. CDR3 length: 15 amino acids. Germline CDR1 is SGHNT and CDR2 is YYREEE (reference sequence). CDR3: CASSPESSGYNEQFF. The CDR3 region has the DNA TGTGCCAGCAGCCCTGAATCCAGCGGATACAATGAGCAGTTCTTC. Drawing the rest from reference TRBV5-4 and TRBJ2-1, the complete variable domain is ETGVTQSPTHLIKTRGQQVTLRCSSQSGHNTVSWYQQALGQGPQFIFQYYREEENGRGNFPPRFSGLQFPNYSSELNVNALELDDSALYLCASSPESSGYNEQFFGPGTRLTVL.

The CDR3 region has the DNA TGTGCCAGCAGCTTAGGGACAGGAAGATATAATTCACCCCTCCACTTT. Its protein is CASSLGTGRYNSPLHF. This chain links TRBV7-2 with TRBJ1-6; TRBD1 aligns across 7 bases. V dropped 1 base and J dropped 4; count of bases not matched to a gene: 4. This CDR3 has 16 residues. From germline, CDR1 is SGHTA and CDR2 FQGNSA.

CDR3 DNA: TGTGCCAGCAGACGTACTAGCGGAAGCTCCTACGAGCAGTACTTC. This codes for CASRRTSGSSYEQYF. The chain links TRBV11-2 to TRBJ2-7; 8 bases align to TRBD2. Germline-derived CDR1 and CDR2 are SGHAT and FQNNGV. Trimming at V came to 6 bases and at J to 0 bases, leaving 7 bases not matched to a gene. The CDR3 is 15 amino acids.

The chain employs TRBV5-1 and TRBJ2-2; D might be TRBD1 (5 bases). The germline V gene has CDR1 SGHRS and CDR2 YFSETQ. V was cut by 0 bases and J by 4 bases, with 13 bases left in between. The CDR3 is 16 residues long. The CDR3 nucleotides are TGCGCCAGCAGCTTGGGGCAGGGTAAAGGCACCGGGGAGCTGTTTTTT. It yields the protein CASSLGQGKGTGELFF.

The V call is TRBV27, the J call TRBJ2-1; D call uncertain. Germline V lookup: CDR1 MNHEY, CDR2 SMNVEV (reference sequence). The CDR3 consists of 13 residues. Between the trimmed V and J ends, which lost 4 bases and 10 bases, there was a span of 14 bases. The CDR3 here is CASSSGPSREQFF. In DNA form, the CDR3 reads TGTGCCAGCAGTTCCGGTCCCTCTAGGGAGCAGTTCTTC.

V usage is TRBV6-5 and J usage is TRBJ2-3; D gene ambiguous. The CDR3 loop spans 14 amino acids. Per the germline V gene, CDR1 is MNHEY and CDR2 is SVGAGI. The ends were cut back, 0 bases at V and 0 bases at J, with 4 bases in the middle. The CDR3 loop reads CASSYSHSTDTQYF. CDR3 nucleotide sequence: TGTGCCAGCAGTTACTCCCATAGCACAGATACGCAGTATTTT.

The chain is built from TRBV11-3 and TRBJ2-7; 10 nucleotides match TRBD2. CDR1 SGHNT and CDR2 YENEEA come from the germline V gene. Trimming took 6 bases from V and 1 from J; bases not matched to a gene: 6. The CDR3 spans 15 residues. The chain's CDR3 is CASRVASGSSYEQYF. The CDR3 region has the DNA TGTGCCAGCAGGGTAGCTAGCGGGAGTTCCTACGAGCAGTACTTC.

V gene TRBV6-5 combines with J gene TRBJ1-2; TRBD1 agrees at 10 bases. This CDR3 has 14 amino acids. Per germline, CDR1 MNHEY and CDR2 SVGAGI. V dropped 2 bases and J dropped 8; count of bases not matched to a gene: 5. The CDR3 protein is CASSYTEDRGGYTF. The CDR3, as DNA: TGTGCCAGCAGTTACACCGAGGACAGGGGGGGCTACACCTTC.

This clone appeared a single time. The chain carries TRBV5-1 and TRBJ2-2, with D perhaps TRBD1 (6 bases). Germline CDR1 and CDR2: SGHRS and YFSETQ. The CDR3 consists of 15 residues. V was cut by 6 bases and J by 0 bases, with 12 bases left in between. Here the CDR3 reads CASTTGISNTGELFF. CDR3 sequence (DNA): TGCGCCAGCACCACAGGGATCTCGAACACCGGGGAGCTGTTTTTT.

The chain employs TRBV18 and TRBJ1-1; D possibly corresponds to TRBD1 (6 bases). Germline CDR1 and CDR2: KGHSH and LQKENI. V dropped 3 bases and J dropped 3 bases, with 11 bases sitting between them. This CDR3 is 14 amino acids long. Here the CDR3 reads CASSPTPGDTEAFF. The CDR3 DNA is TGTGCCAGCTCACCGACCCCAGGGGACACTGAAGCTTTCTTT.

The rearrangement links TRBV7-2 to TRBJ1-3; 10 nucleotides align to TRBD1. The germline gives CDR1 SGHTA, CDR2 FQGNSA. V lost 5 bases, J lost 5 bases, and 3 bases stayed unmatched. The CDR3 is 14 amino acids. This CDR3 reads CASSPDRGRNTIYF. The DNA of the CDR3 is TGTGCCAGCAGCCCAGACAGGGGGCGAAACACCATATATTTT.

V is TRBV11-3 and J is TRBJ2-7; a possible D gene is TRBD2 (6 bases). V was clipped by 1 base and J by 6 bases, with 10 bases between them. This CDR3 is built from 13 residues. CDR1 is SGHNT and CDR2 is YENEEA in the germline V gene. The CDR3 DNA reads as TGTGCCAGCAGCTTAGTTAGGACTACCGAGCAGTACTTC. It codes for CASSLVRTTEQYF.

This rearrangement joins TRBV11-3 to TRBJ1-6; D ambiguous. This CDR3 contains 13 residues. The V and J ends lost 8 bases and 9 bases respectively, with 14 bases between them. Per germline, CDR1 SGHNT and CDR2 YENEEA. CDR3 in amino acids: CASRLSASSPLHF. As DNA, the CDR3 is TGTGCCAGCCGCCTAAGTGCAAGTTCACCCCTCCACTTT.

The CDR3 sequence is CASSFTGNEQFF. The DNA for the CDR3 is TGTGCCAGCAGTTTCACGGGCAATGAGCAGTTCTTC. The rearrangement links TRBV6-6 to TRBJ2-1; unclear D gene. Trimming cost V 4 bases and J 6 bases, with 7 bases left between them. Germline V gene lookup returns CDR1 MNHNY and CDR2 SVGAGI (reference sequence). This CDR3 spans 12 amino acids.

Note on this clone: The same CDR3 is also encoded by other DNA sequences in this sample. The V call is TRBV12-3 or TRBV12-4, the J call TRBJ1-3; no firm D call. This CDR3 region has 13 residues. Trimming shortened V by 5 bases and J by 0 bases, and 5 bases separated the two germline ends. The CDR3 region has the DNA TGTGCCAGCAGTCCCAGCTCTGGAAACACCATATATTTT. This gives the protein CASSPSSGNTIYF.

In its sample, this clone was seen once. The V call is TRBV5-1, the J call TRBJ1-1, with D unclear. In germline, CDR1 is SGHRS, CDR2 YFSETQ. Trimming cost V 4 bases and J 1 base, with 11 bases left between them. CDR3 size: 14 residues. This chain's CDR3 is CASSQKGGNTEAFF. The CDR3 DNA reads as TGCGCCAGCAGCCAAAAGGGAGGGAACACTGAAGCTTTCTTT.

This chain links TRBV5-4 with TRBJ2-3, with unresolved D. Germline-derived CDR1 and CDR2 are SGHNT and YYREEE (reference sequence). The CDR3 is made up of 13 amino acids. Trimming took off 1 base at V and 0 bases at J, with 3 bases between the two ends. The CDR3: CASSLTSTDTQYF. The CDR3 coding sequence is TGTGCCAGCAGCTTGACTAGCACAGATACGCAGTATTTT.

The chain links TRBV3-1 (or the pseudogene TRBV3-2) to TRBJ1-2; weak D call: TRBD1 (6 bases). Germline CDR1 and CDR2: LGHDT and YNNKEL (reference sequence). The CDR3 spans 15 residues. V was pared by 4 bases and J by 7 bases, with 19 bases between. The CDR3 DNA sequence: TGTGCCAGCAGCCCCGGGACAAAAGGGTCGGGTGGCTACACCTTC. This codes for CASSPGTKGSGGYTF.